Listed here are 3 T cell receptor beta chains from one sample, sequenced in a study of vaccination and CD4 T cells after COVID-19. The assay that was used to sequence DNA from cultured CD4+ T cells was the Oncomine TCR Beta short-read assay. TCRdb itself ran the PCR reads through MiXCR, one entry per CDR3 protein. The sample lists about 14,000 distinct CDR3 sequences, approximately 60% occurring once. Treatment given: approximately nine-day PBMC culture with coronavirus spike peptide pools or control peptides (ViraFEST assay). These receptors lack a known antigen. The sequenced material came from CD4+ T cells from blood, cultured in vitro. The receptors shown here come from a human donor who had recovered from COVID-19.

The V gene is TRBV10-3, the J gene TRBJ2-3, with no clear D. The V end was cut by 3 bases, the J end by 3 bases, with 4 bases between. Germline V gives CDR1 ENHRY, CDR2 SYGVKD. The CDR3 extends over 12 amino acids. CDR3 bases: TGTGCCATCAGTGATCGTACAGATACGCAGTATTTT. Translated: CAISDRTDTQYF.

The V and J genes are TRBV6-5 and TRBJ1-4; TRBD1 agrees at 8 bases. V lost 2 bases, J lost 6 bases, and 8 bases stayed unmatched. Germline V lookup: CDR1 MNHEY, CDR2 SVGAGI. The CDR3 runs 16 residues. CDR3: CASSYTPSGGDEKLFF. Written as DNA, the CDR3 is TGTGCCAGCAGTTACACCCCCTCAGGGGGCGATGAAAAACTGTTTTTT.

This chain uses TRBV20-1 with TRBJ2-7, with D perhaps TRBD2 (6 bases). Trimming took off 3 bases at V and 4 bases at J, with 16 bases between the two ends. Germline V gives CDR1 DFQATT, CDR2 SNEGSKA (reference sequence). This CDR3 is 14 amino acids long. The CDR3 DNA sequence: TGCAGTGCTAGTAGAGGGGACTTCCAGTACGAGCAGTACTTC. Protein product: CSASRGDFQYEQYF.